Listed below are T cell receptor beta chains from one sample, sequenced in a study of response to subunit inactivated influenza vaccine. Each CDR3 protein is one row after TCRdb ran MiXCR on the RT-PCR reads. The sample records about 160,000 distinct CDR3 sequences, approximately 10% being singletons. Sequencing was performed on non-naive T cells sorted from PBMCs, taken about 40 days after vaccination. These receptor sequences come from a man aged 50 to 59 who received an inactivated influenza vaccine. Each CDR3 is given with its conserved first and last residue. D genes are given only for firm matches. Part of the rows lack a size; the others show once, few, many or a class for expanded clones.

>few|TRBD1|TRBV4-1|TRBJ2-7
TGCGCCAGCAGCCAAGATTGGACAGGGGTTTCCTACGAGCAGTACTTC
CASSQDWTGVSYEQYF
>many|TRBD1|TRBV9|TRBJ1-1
TGTGCCAGCAGCGTAGATCCAAGAGACAGACCGAGGACAGGGGGAGGCACTGAAGCTTTCTTT
CASSVDPRDRPRTGGGTEAFF
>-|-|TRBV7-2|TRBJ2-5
TGTGCCAGCAGCCCCAACAAGAGGGAGACCCAGTACTTC
CASSPNKRETQYF
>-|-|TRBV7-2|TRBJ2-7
TGTGCCAGCAGCTTAAACCGGGCCTATGGCGAGCAGTACTTC
CASSLNRAYGEQYF
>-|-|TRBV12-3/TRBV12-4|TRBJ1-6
TGTGCCAGCAGTTTACAGGGATTAAATTCACCCCTCCACTTT
CASSLQGLNSPLHF
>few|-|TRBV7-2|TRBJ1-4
TGTGCCAGCAGCTTAGATTACAACGCTAAAAAACTGTTTTTT
CASSLDYNAKKLFF
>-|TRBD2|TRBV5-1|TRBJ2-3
TGCGCCAGCAGTCTTGGCCAGCGGGGGCCCACAGATACGCAGTATTTT
CASSLGQRGPTDTQYF
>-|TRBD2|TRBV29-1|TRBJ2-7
TGCAGCGCAATTTTGACTAGCGGAAAATCCTACGAGCAGTACTTC
CSAILTSGKSYEQYF
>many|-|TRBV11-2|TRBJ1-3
TGTGCCAGCAGCCGTCCGGTCGCTGGAAACACCATATATTTT
CASSRPVAGNTIYF
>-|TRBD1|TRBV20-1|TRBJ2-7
TGCAGTGCAACTTCTGGCCCCAGGGGGAACGAGCAGTACTTC
CSATSGPRGNEQYF
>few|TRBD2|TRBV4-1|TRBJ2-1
TGCGCCAGCAGCCCCGAGGGACTAGCTCCCCACAATGAGCAGTTCTTC
CASSPEGLAPHNEQFF
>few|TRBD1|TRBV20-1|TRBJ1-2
TGCAGTGCTAAGCCGGGACAGGGGAATGGCTACACCTTC
CSAKPGQGNGYTF
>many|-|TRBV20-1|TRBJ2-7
TGCAGTGCTAGAGATTCCCGGCGGGTAACCTACGAGCAGTACTTC
CSARDSRRVTYEQYF
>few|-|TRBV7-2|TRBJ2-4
TGTGCCAGCAGCTTCGGGGGAGTGAACATTCAGTACTTC
CASSFGGVNIQYF
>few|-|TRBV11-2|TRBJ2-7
TGTGCCAGCAGCTTAGAGTTCGCGTCCTACGAGCAGTACTTC
CASSLEFASYEQYF
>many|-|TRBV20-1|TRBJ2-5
TGCAGTGCTAGGTCGGGGGGCGCCGAGACCCAGTACTTC
CSARSGGAETQYF
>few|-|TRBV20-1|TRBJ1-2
TGCAGTGCTAGACGCAGGGGTTATGGCTACACCTTC
CSARRRGYGYTF
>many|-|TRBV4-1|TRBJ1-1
TGCGCCAGCAGCCCCCAAGGAGTAAACACTGAAGCTTTCTTT
CASSPQGVNTEAFF
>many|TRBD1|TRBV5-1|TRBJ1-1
TGCGCCAGCAGCGCGACAGGGACCACTGAAGCTTTCTTT
CASSATGTTEAFF